This TCR beta chain was sequenced in a study of shared clonotypes between healthy human individuals (dated by TCRdb to 2018 to 2021). Looking at the study overall: A couple of women and three men aged 18 to 49 years were included in the cohort. For each donor, CD4 naive and CD4 memory were each given three plates, CD8 naive was given two plates, and CD8 memory was given one plate. The study deeply sequenced blood TCR repertoires of several healthy adults to estimate repertoire size and the extent of clonotype sharing between individuals. To increase sequencing depth and limit assay-specific biases, TCR repertoire library preparation and sequencing were carried out by different laboratories using diverse techniques. Between about 0.8 and 9 billion PBMCs per donor were obtained by leukapheresis.

CDR1 and CDR2 (GTSNPN, SVGIG) derive from the germline V gene (reference sequence). Between the V and J ends, shortened by 7 bases and 4 bases respectively, the junction contains 14 bases. From cysteine to phenylalanine, the CDR3 is 13 amino acids long. Only the CDR3 DNA is retained, 39 bases long and in frame from the first base. For this clone: Its specific antigen is unknown. Within one base of it there is no much larger clone, and no base qualities were kept.

Broad study findings and their caveats: Larger estimated clonotype richness was generally found for naive subsets than for memory subsets. Compared with non-shared clonotypes, the clonotypes found in all four sorted-subset donors had higher generation probabilities. Approximately 4.8% of naive CD4, 3.5% of naive CD8, roughly 2.4% of memory CD4, and about 0.4% of memory CD8 clonotypes were shared across several donors. Pairwise subsampling indicated that sequencing depth was expected to affect the degree of clonotype sharing among donors. Incomplete sequencing was indicated by rarefaction of sorted-subset datasets, despite the large sequencing depth. Because the study included a small number of donors, the genetic and exposure-history diversity represented was limited. Sampling was restricted to blood, and TCR repertoires in tissue are likely to differ from TCR repertoires in blood.

TCR CDR3 regions were amplified from genomic DNA by multiplex PCR using the deep immunoSEQ assay. For each cell subset, the extracted genomic DNA was distributed evenly across all wells of several immunoSEQ 96-well plates, and each plate served as one replicate. For sorted subsets, approximately 0.2 ug of genomic DNA, equivalent to 30,000 or so T cell genomes, went into each replicate PCR. Purified libraries were quantified with a Qubit 3.0 fluorometer, sized on a Bioanalyzer 2100, and re-quantified with the KAPA Library Quantification kit. Each immunoSEQ 96-well plate was sequenced on its own single-read 150-cycle Illumina NextSeq 550 flow cell. Concerning the study's data processing: Because the immunoSEQ output included only junctional sequences and no quality scores, the filtering could not be the same as the filtering used for full-length reads. Sequences were annotated with PyIR, a Python wrapper for IgBLAST v1.9, using IMGT germline references to assign V/J genes and CDR3. Reads were filtered out if the reads had weak V/J assignments (E-value above 1e-6), no CDR3, stop codons, out-of-frame junctions, or ambiguous translated residues. A V3J clonotype was defined by an identical inferred V gene, J gene, and CDR3 amino acid sequence. Percentage overlap between repertoires was calculated by dividing the number of shared unique clonotypes by the size of the smaller repertoire. Richness of each repertoire was evaluated using RTK rarefaction, the Chao1 estimator, and Recon v2.1 estimates of unobserved clonotypes. OLGA was used to compute generation probabilities for all TCRbeta clonotypes that the gDNA method yielded from a handful of donors. TCRdb mirrors the immuneACCESS table, restricted to in-frame sequences. Some clones are absent from its copies; in checked studies, under half trace to an unresolved V gene, and the reason for the others is unknown. V and J calls and clone size follow that table, whereas D and trimming were derived from the DNA. This sample holds 2 million or so clones; just under 95% were observed only once. 0.85% to 1.3% of the sample lies in the top ten.

CD8 naive samples were CD45RO-negative cells positively selected for CCR7, giving a CD45RA+CCR7+ population that excluded TemRA cells. Healthy HIV-negative adults with no recently reported acute infections or vaccinations were included as donors. All donors were Caucasian adults living in Nashville, Tennessee, USA. Blood was obtained by leukapheresis, after which PBMCs were separated by Ficoll-Histopaque density gradient centrifugation and cryopreserved in liquid nitrogen vapor phase. Analytical flow cytometry was used to check the purity and quantity of each magnetically sorted T cell population. From each sorted fraction, genomic DNA was isolated and quantified by UV absorbance on a Nanodrop 2000c.

Source material: naive CD8+ T cells sorted from blood. The meaning of the sample's cell subset or site label: CD45RA+CCR7+. The sequence joins TRBV30 to TRBJ2-1, with the D gene tentatively TRBD1 or TRBD2, based on 5 matching bases in each. The clonotype was recovered from a man between 18 and 35 years old in good health. This receptor has the CDR3 CASSGTRYNEQFF. The nucleotide sequence reads as follows: TGTGCCTCCTCCGGGACCAGGTACAATGAGCAGTTCTTC.